The 8 T cell receptor beta chains reported below all come from one sample, sequenced in a study of beta chain features in type 1 diabetes. Whole-study results and caveats: Moderate but significant shortening of TCRB CDR3s was recorded in all four CD4+ subsets from Type 1 diabetes patients.

Their antigens are not known. The study reverse transcribed the entire isolated RNA, so it sequenced expressed TCRB transcripts. The assay was immunoSEQ multiplex PCR, and TCRdb's table has in-frame clones only and misses some. The sample contains hundreds of thousands of clones, over 11% of which appear only once. The sample was naive CD4+ T cells from blood. The receptors were gathered from a man between 18 and 29 years old with type 1 diabetes.

Concerning this clone itself: The identical CDR3 is also encoded by other nucleotide sequences in the sample. This chain uses TRBV7-9 with TRBJ2-5, with 9 bases that match TRBD2. Unmatched junction bases numbered 0, after V lost 1 base and J lost 0 bases. CDR3 length: 15 residues. Germline V lookup: CDR1 SEHNR, CDR2 FQNEAQ (reference sequence). CDR3 loop: CASSLGLADQETQYF. DNA for the CDR3: TGTGCCAGCAGCTTAGGACTAGCGGACCAAGAGACCCAGTACTTC.

This CDR3 reads CASSQETNEKLFF. The CDR3 DNA is TGTGCCAGCAGCCAAGAGACTAATGAAAAACTGTTTTTT. This chain uses TRBV4-2 with TRBJ1-4; unclear D gene. The CDR3 sequence is 13 residues long. Looked up from germline, CDR1 is LGHNA and CDR2 is YNFKEQ. The germline V and J ends were trimmed by 0 bases and 2 bases, with 1 base remaining between them.

This clone was observed a few times. V is TRBV29-1 and J is TRBJ2-7, with 7 bases identical to TRBD2. Trimming took 0 bases from V and 0 from J; bases not matched to a gene: 8. The CDR3 length is 16 residues. Germline V gene lookup returns CDR1 SQVTM and CDR2 ANQGSEA. The CDR3: CSVEDLPTGGSYEQYF. DNA for the CDR3: TGCAGCGTTGAAGATCTGCCCACGGGAGGCTCCTACGAGCAGTACTTC.

This clone appeared a few times. The junction and the germline gene differ at one end; a read error may be behind it. The sample contains more than one DNA sequence encoding this CDR3. The V gene is TRBV7-9, the J gene TRBJ2-7; unclear D gene. CDR1 is SEHNR and CDR2 is FQNEAQ in the germline V gene (reference sequence). The CDR3 is made up of 12 amino acids. CDR3 coding DNA: TGTGCCAGCAGCTTAGTCTCCCACGAGCAGTACTTC. Translation: CASSLVSHEQYF. Full variable domain (rest looked up from reference TRBV7-9 and TRBJ2-7): DTGVSQNPRHKITKRGQNVTFRCDPISEHNRLYWYRQTLGQGPEFLTYFQNEAQLEKSRLLSDRFSAERPKGSFSTLEIQRTEQGDSAMYLCASSLVSHEQYFGPGTRLTVT.

This clone appeared a few times. The chain is built from TRBV7-2 and TRBJ2-1, with 15 bases that match TRBD2. This CDR3 region has 15 residues. Germline assignment: CDR1 SGHTA and CDR2 FQGNSA. Losses at the gene ends were 4 bases for V and 8 bases for J; bases not matched to a gene: 3. CDR3 DNA sequence: TGTGCCAGCAGCTCGGGACTAGCGGGGGGCTATGAGCAGTTCTTC. This sequence encodes CASSSGLAGGYEQFF.

The rearrangement uses TRBV14 and TRBJ2-3; TRBD1 or TRBD2 may be the D gene (6 bases each). The germline V and J ends were trimmed by 1 base and 3 bases, with 14 bases remaining between them. CDR3 length equals 16 residues. The V gene's germline CDR1 is SGHDN and CDR2 FVKESK. The CDR3 here is CASSQVGGLRTDTQYF. The DNA of the CDR3 is TGTGCCAGCAGCCAAGTAGGGGGACTGCGAACAGATACGCAGTATTTT.

The V and J genes are TRBV28 and TRBJ2-1; TRBD1 matches 7 bases. Germline V gene lookup returns CDR1 MDHEN and CDR2 SYDVKM. The CDR3 is made up of 15 amino acids. Germline trimming cut 5 bases from V and 7 bases from J; bases unmatched to any gene: 11. The CDR3 protein is CASSASDRMGNEQFF. CDR3 nucleotides: TGTGCCAGCAGTGCCTCGGACAGGATGGGTAATGAGCAGTTCTTC.

The J gene is TRBJ2-1, the V gene TRBV9; D ambiguous. The CDR3 extends over 13 amino acids. Germline CDR1 and CDR2: SGDLS and YYNGEE. Trimming cost V 1 base and J 6 bases, with 8 bases left between them. CDR3 sequence reads: CASSVSATNEQFF. The CDR3 bases are TGTGCCAGCAGCGTATCGGCTACCAATGAGCAGTTCTTC.